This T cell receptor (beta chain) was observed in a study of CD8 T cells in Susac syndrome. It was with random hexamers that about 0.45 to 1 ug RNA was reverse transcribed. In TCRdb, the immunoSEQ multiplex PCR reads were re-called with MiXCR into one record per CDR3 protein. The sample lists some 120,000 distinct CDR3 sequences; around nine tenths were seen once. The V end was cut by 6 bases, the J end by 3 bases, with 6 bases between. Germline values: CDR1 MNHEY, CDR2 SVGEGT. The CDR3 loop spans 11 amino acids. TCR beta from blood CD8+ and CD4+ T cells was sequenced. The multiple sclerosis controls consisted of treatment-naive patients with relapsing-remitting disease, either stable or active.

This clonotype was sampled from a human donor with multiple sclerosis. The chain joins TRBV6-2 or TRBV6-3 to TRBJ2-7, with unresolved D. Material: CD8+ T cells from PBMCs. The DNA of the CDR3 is TGTGCCAGCAGAAGGGACTACGAGCAGTACTTC. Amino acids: CASRRDYEQYF.